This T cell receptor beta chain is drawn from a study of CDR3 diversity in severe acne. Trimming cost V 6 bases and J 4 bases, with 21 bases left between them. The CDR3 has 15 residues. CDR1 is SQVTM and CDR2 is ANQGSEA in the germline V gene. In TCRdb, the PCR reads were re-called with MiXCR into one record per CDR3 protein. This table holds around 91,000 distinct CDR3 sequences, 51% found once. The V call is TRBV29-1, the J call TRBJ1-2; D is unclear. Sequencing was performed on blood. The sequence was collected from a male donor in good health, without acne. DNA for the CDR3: TGCAGCGTCGAGAGGACTAATTTCGATGTCTATGGCTACACCTTC. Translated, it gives CSVERTNFDVYGYTF. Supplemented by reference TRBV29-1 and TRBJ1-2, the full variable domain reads SAVISQKPSRDICQRGTSLTIQCQVDSQVTMMFWYRQQPGQSLTLIATANQGSEATYESGFVIDKFPISRPNLTFSTLTVSNMSPEDSSIYLCSVERTNFDVYGYTFGSGTRLTVV.